The 5 T cell receptor beta chains below all came from one sample that was sequenced in a study of post-analysis software for immune sequencing data. Study results and limitations: Roughly 5 TRBV segments (TRBV5-6, TRBV5-1 and TRBV20-1 among them) occurred more frequently in patients than in controls.

These receptors have no identified antigens. Each TCR beta cDNA library carried unique molecular identifiers. TCRdb recomputed calls from the PCR reads with MiXCR, one row per CDR3 protein. Here the sample spans fewer than 850,000 distinct CDR3 sequences, 35% to 55% being singletons. The sample was blood. These receptors were collected from a girl aged 5-17 years with multiple sclerosis.

The chain uses TRBV20-1 and TRBJ2-3; 9 positions agree with TRBD2. CDR1 and CDR2 (germline): DFQATT, SNEGSKA (reference sequence). CDR3 length equals 14 residues. V lost 6 bases and J lost 5; bases outside the gene matches: 9. This chain's CDR3 is CSAPAGGRQDTQYF. The DNA of the CDR3 is TGCAGTGCCCCTGCGGGGGGGAGACAAGATACGCAGTATTTT.

The chain employs TRBV4-1 and TRBJ2-1; 8 nucleotides agree with TRBD2. Trimming cost V 0 bases and J 8 bases; bases outside gene matches: 12. Germline-derived CDR1 and CDR2 are MGHRA and YSYEKL. CDR3 length: 17 residues. The CDR3 coding sequence is TGCGCCAGCAGCCAAGATATAGGCGGGAGGTGGCGCGATGAGCAGTTCTTC. Protein sequence: CASSQDIGGRWRDEQFF.

Only a few counts were recorded for this clonotype. The J gene is TRBJ1-4, the V gene TRBV29-1; D is ambiguous. CDR1 is SQVTM and CDR2 is ANQGSEA in the germline V gene. CDR3 length equals 18 residues. The germline V and J ends were trimmed by 8 bases and 0 bases, with 25 bases remaining between them. The CDR3 coding sequence is TGCAGCTCAGTTGGGTTGGGGATACCAGAGGCAACTAATGAAAAACTGTTTTTT. Translating it yields CSSVGLGIPEATNEKLFF.

This clonotype was seen a handful of times. This sequence joins TRBV15 and TRBJ2-1, with D tentatively TRBD2 (6 bases). The CDR3 consists of 12 residues. V gave up 5 bases and J gave up 9 bases, with 11 bases separating them. Germline V gene data show CDR1 as LNHNV and CDR2 as YYDKDF (reference sequence). CDR3 region: CATSYTGGEQFF. The CDR3 DNA follows: TGTGCCACCAGCTATACCGGGGGTGAGCAGTTCTTC. Drawing the rest from reference TRBV15 and TRBJ2-1, the complete variable domain is DAMVIQNPRYQVTQFGKPVTLSCSQTLNHNVMYWYQQKSSQAPKLLFHYYDKDFNNEADTPDNFQSRRPNTSFCFLDIRSPGLGDTAMYLCATSYTGGEQFFGPGTRLTVL.

This clonotype showed up just a few times. The chain has TRBV28 and TRBJ1-2, with a possible D match to TRBD1 (5 bases). The CDR3 has 14 residues. V was clipped by 7 bases and J by 8 bases, with 20 bases between them. The germline CDR1 and CDR2 sequences are MDHEN and SYDVKM. The CDR3 here is CASIESTARLGYTF. The CDR3 coding sequence is TGTGCCAGCATTGAATCGACAGCAAGGTTGGGCTACACCTTC.